The 27 T cell receptor beta chains below come from one sample, sequenced in a study of blood T cell repertoires in COVID-19. Generated by immunoSEQ multiplex PCR, the TCRdb table keeps only in-frame clones and is missing some. The table includes tens of thousands of clones, approximately 85% detected once. Source material: peripheral blood. Receptors originate from an older woman with acute or convalescent COVID-19.

The J gene is TRBJ2-4, the V gene TRBV11-2; 8 nucleotides align to TRBD2. Trimming removed 0 bases from V and 14 bases from J; junction bases left unmatched: 6. CDR3 length: 13 residues. Per the germline V gene, CDR1 is SGHAT and CDR2 is FQNNGV. The CDR3 DNA sequence: TGTGCCAGCAGCTTAGAGGCGGGGGGCCTTGAGTACTTC. It encodes CASSLEAGGLEYF.

The J gene is TRBJ1-2, the V gene TRBV5-5, with a weak D call TRBD1 (6 bases). The CDR3 loop spans 14 amino acids. The V gene's germline CDR1 is SGHKS and CDR2 YYEKEE (reference sequence). Trimming cost V 1 base and J 7 bases, with 14 bases left between them. CDR3 DNA: TGTGCCAGCAGCTTGAGCGGGGGGCAGGTTGGCTACACCTTC. This gives the protein CASSLSGGQVGYTF.

This CDR3 reads CASRELTEAFF. The CDR3 bases are TGTGCCAGCAGGGAGTTGACTGAAGCTTTCTTT. V usage is TRBV28 and J usage is TRBJ1-1; unclear D gene. The CDR3 length is 11 residues. V lost 6 bases and J 5 bases, leaving 7 bases between the germline ends. Per the germline V gene, CDR1 is MDHEN and CDR2 is SYDVKM.

V usage is TRBV7-8 and J usage is TRBJ1-1; 8 bases are a match to TRBD1. The CDR3 has 15 amino acids. After removal of 0 bases from V and 8 bases from J, the junction contained 8 bases not matched to a gene. CDR1 is SGHVS and CDR2 is FQNEAQ in the germline V gene. CDR3 nucleotide sequence: TGTGCCAGCAGCTTAGCCACGACTAGACAGGGGGAAGCTTTCTTT. Translating it yields CASSLATTRQGEAFF.

This clone has more than one count but fewer than ten. V and J are TRBV6-4 and TRBJ2-3, with a weak D call TRBD2 (7 bases). This CDR3 is built from 15 residues. CDR1 is MRHNA and CDR2 is SNTAGT in the germline V gene. Trimming took off 2 bases at V and 0 bases at J, with 9 bases between the two ends. CDR3 sequence reads: CASSDGGASTDTQYF. The CDR3 DNA reads TGTGCCAGCAGTGACGGGGGGGCTAGCACAGATACGCAGTATTTT.

J is TRBJ2-5 and V is TRBV14; possibly TRBD2 for D (5 bases). Germline V gene lookup returns CDR1 SGHDN and CDR2 FVKESK. CDR3 length: 16 amino acids. With 1 base removed from V and 4 bases from J, the gap between germline ends came to 16 bases. The CDR3, as DNA: TGTGCCAGCAGCCAAGTGAGAGGGAATAAGGGAGAGACCCAGTACTTC. This sequence encodes CASSQVRGNKGETQYF.

The chain employs TRBV5-4 and TRBJ1-3, with D perhaps TRBD1 (5 bases). The CDR3 runs 14 residues. Germline assignment: CDR1 SGHNT and CDR2 YYREEE (reference sequence). Trimming took off 2 bases at V and 3 bases at J, with 9 bases between the two ends. Here the CDR3 reads CASSLDRRGNTIYF. CDR3 coding DNA: TGTGCCAGCAGCTTAGACAGACGTGGAAACACCATATATTTT.

The V and J genes are TRBV5-4 and TRBJ2-3; D remains ambiguous. The CDR3 is 15 residues long. Germline values: CDR1 SGHNT, CDR2 YYREEE (reference sequence). The V gene lost 4 bases and the J gene lost 2 bases, with 14 bases spanning the gap. CDR3 DNA: TGTGCCAGCAGCCCTATTAGCTCCGCCACAGATACGCAGTATTTT. Protein: CASSPISSATDTQYF.

The V call is TRBV9, the J call TRBJ1-6; a weak D match, TRBD1 (6 bases). V was pared by 0 bases and J by 10 bases, with 14 bases between. The CDR3 sequence is 15 residues long. Germline CDR1 reads SGDLS; CDR2 reads YYNGEE. CDR3 DNA sequence: TGTGCCAGCAGCGTAGATCCAGGGGCGGACTCACCCCTCCACTTT. The encoded protein is CASSVDPGADSPLHF.

The V and J genes are TRBV24-1 and TRBJ2-7, with TRBD2 matching 8 bases. CDR3 length: 18 amino acids. Germline values: CDR1 KGHDR, CDR2 SFDVKD. The J segment lost 3 bases and the V segment lost 0 bases, leaving 12 bases of the junction unmatched. The CDR3 bases are TGTGCCACCAGTGATTTGCTCCTGACTAGCGAGCCTCACTACGAGCAGTACTTC. Translating it yields CATSDLLLTSEPHYEQYF.

The V call is TRBV20-1, the J call TRBJ1-2; 9 bases line up with TRBD1. In germline, CDR1 is DFQATT, CDR2 SNEGSKA (reference sequence). This CDR3 has 14 residues. J lost 2 bases, V lost 3 bases, and 4 bases had no gene match. The CDR3 coding sequence is TGCAGTGCTAGTCCGGGGACAGGGAACTATGGCTACACCTTC. Translated, it gives CSASPGTGNYGYTF.

V is TRBV6-5 and J is TRBJ1-2, with D maybe TRBD1 (5 bases). In germline, CDR1 is MNHEY, CDR2 SVGAGI. Trimming took off 4 bases at V and 2 bases at J, with 8 bases between the two ends. The CDR3 is made up of 13 amino acids. The CDR3 protein is CASSSTDNYGYTF. CDR3 bases: TGTGCCAGCAGTTCGACAGACAACTATGGCTACACCTTC.

The chain carries TRBV5-4 and TRBJ2-3; 9 bases line up with TRBD2. The V gene's germline CDR1 is SGHNT and CDR2 YYREEE (reference sequence). The CDR3 is made up of 16 amino acids. V gave up 3 bases and J gave up 0 bases; unmatched junction bases: 5. The CDR3, as DNA: TGTGCCAGCAGCTCAAAACTAGCGGGTAGCACAGATACGCAGTATTTT. This codes for CASSSKLAGSTDTQYF.

J is TRBJ1-3 and V is TRBV18; D gene ambiguous. The germline CDR1 and CDR2 sequences are KGHSH and LQKENI. This CDR3 has 18 residues. V was trimmed by 3 bases and J by 0 bases, leaving 18 bases between them. Here the CDR3 DNA reads TGTGCCAGCTCACCTAGGAGGGCATTCACGAGCTCTGGAAACACCATATATTTT. It translates to CASSPRRAFTSSGNTIYF.

The chain joins TRBV19 to TRBJ1-5, with a tentative D call TRBD1 (6 bases). The CDR3 contains 15 residues. The germline V and J ends were trimmed by 0 bases and 4 bases, with 10 bases remaining between them. The germline gives CDR1 LNHDA, CDR2 SQIVND (reference sequence). This chain's CDR3 is CASSIEGAGNQPQHF. Here the CDR3 DNA reads TGTGCCAGTAGTATAGAGGGGGCAGGGAATCAGCCCCAGCATTTT.

J is TRBJ2-7 and V is TRBV29-1; maybe TRBD1 (6 bases). Trimming took off 6 bases at V and 7 bases at J, with 16 bases between the two ends. Germline V gene sequence: CDR1 SQVTM, CDR2 ANQGSEA. The CDR3 loop spans 12 amino acids. The CDR3 DNA reads as TGCAGCGTCGCCCCACAGGGTTGGGAGCAGTACTTC. Translation gives CSVAPQGWEQYF.

In the case of this clone: A read error may account for a junction end that differs from germline. This chain uses TRBV20-1 with TRBJ2-1; D possibly corresponds to TRBD1 (6 bases). Germline CDR1 and CDR2: DFQATT and SNEGSKA (reference sequence). The CDR3 totals 11 residues. CDR3 sequence: CRAMGGTEQFF. The CDR3 nucleotides read TGCAGGGCTATGGGTGGGACAGAGCAGTTCTTC.

This chain joins TRBV19 and TRBJ2-3, with 7 bases lining up with TRBD1. Germline V gene lookup returns CDR1 LNHDA and CDR2 SQIVND (reference sequence). This CDR3 spans 14 amino acids. The V and J ends lost 11 bases and 1 base, in that order; junction bases with no gene match: 9. The CDR3 reads CASKDRSRTDTQYF. The CDR3 region has the DNA TGTGCCTCAAAGGACAGGTCGCGCACAGATACGCAGTATTTT.

The chain couples TRBV7-9 to TRBJ2-3; 13 bases are a match to TRBD2. The junction had 5 bases not matched to a gene; V was cut back by 5 bases and J by 3 bases. The CDR3 is 16 residues long. Germline-derived CDR1 and CDR2 are SEHNR and FQNEAQ (reference sequence). The DNA for the CDR3 is TGTGCCAGCAGCCGGGGACTAGCGGGAACAACAGATACGCAGTATTTT. It yields the protein CASSRGLAGTTDTQYF.

The chain carries TRBV5-8 and TRBJ1-1; D is perhaps TRBD1 (5 bases). Looked up from germline, CDR1 is SGHTS and CDR2 is YDEGEE. The CDR3 is 14 amino acids. Between the trimmed V and J ends, which lost 6 bases and 0 bases, there was a span of 12 bases. CDR3 coding DNA: TGTGCCAGCATCCCTAAGGGGATGAACACTGAAGCTTTCTTT. Amino acid sequence: CASIPKGMNTEAFF.

This clone came up a few times. V gene TRBV11-2 combines with J gene TRBJ1-4, with 9 bases that match TRBD1. Unmatched junction bases numbered 5, after V lost 4 bases and J lost 8 bases. Germline V CDR1 and CDR2: SGHAT, FQNNGV. This CDR3 has 14 residues. Written as DNA, the CDR3 is TGTGCCAGCAGCTCCTGGACAGGGGTAGAAAAACTGTTTTTT. Residues: CASSSWTGVEKLFF.

The chain recombines TRBV28 with TRBJ1-1; 7 positions agree with TRBD1. V lost 5 bases to trimming and J lost 4 bases; unmatched junction nucleotides: 7. This CDR3 has 14 amino acids. Germline CDR1 reads MDHEN; CDR2 reads SYDVKM. The CDR3 loop reads CASSLDRVSTEAFF. The CDR3 nucleotides are TGTGCCAGCAGTCTAGACAGGGTAAGCACTGAAGCTTTCTTT. The full variable domain, with the rest looked up from reference TRBV28 and TRBJ1-1, is DVKVTQSSRYLVKRTGEKVFLECVQDMDHENMFWYRQDPGLGLRLIYFSYDVKMKEKGDIPEGYSVSREKKERFSLILESASTNQTSMYLCASSLDRVSTEAFFGQGTRLTVV.

V gene TRBV3-1 (or the pseudogene TRBV3-2) combines with J gene TRBJ2-3; 11 nucleotides match TRBD2. Losses at the gene ends were 5 bases for V and 3 bases for J; bases not matched to a gene: 10. This CDR3 spans 17 amino acids. Per germline, CDR1 LGHDT and CDR2 YNNKEL (reference sequence). The DNA for the CDR3 is TGTGCCAGCAGCGACAGACTAGCGGGGTTCGGTACAGATACGCAGTATTTT. Translation: CASSDRLAGFGTDTQYF.

This clone was counted between two and nine times. The V call is TRBV2, the J call TRBJ2-1, with 11 nucleotides matching TRBD2. CDR1 is SNHLY, CDR2 FYNNEI, per germline. The ends lost 6 bases at V and 1 base at J; junction bases unmatched: 11. The CDR3 is 18 residues long. CDR3 sequence reads: CASSQTSGGPRSYNEQFF. In DNA, the CDR3 is TGTGCCAGCAGCCAAACTAGCGGGGGACCCAGGTCCTACAATGAGCAGTTCTTC.

Only one count was recorded for this clone. The J gene is TRBJ2-3, the V gene TRBV7-9; 8 bases line up with TRBD1. This CDR3 is 15 amino acids long. Germline V gene lookup returns CDR1 SEHNR and CDR2 FQNEAQ (reference sequence). The V segment lost 8 bases and the J segment 0 bases; nucleotides outside the gene matches: 7. The CDR3 DNA follows: TGTGCCAGCCGCCAAAGACAGGGGAGCACAGATACGCAGTATTTT. The encoded protein is CASRQRQGSTDTQYF.

The rearrangement links TRBV7-8 to TRBJ2-2; D perhaps matches TRBD1 (6 bases). CDR1 SGHVS and CDR2 FQNEAQ come from the germline V gene. This CDR3 region has 12 residues. Deletions cut 5 bases from V and 9 bases from J, with 10 bases between. CDR3 coding DNA: TGTGCCAGCAGCCCCACAGGGTGGGAGCTGTTTTTT. Its translation is CASSPTGWELFF.

The CDR3 sequence: CASSPTSGRHGELFF. The CDR3 DNA follows: TGTGCCAGCTCACCAACTAGCGGGAGGCACGGGGAGCTGTTTTTT. The chain recombines TRBV18 with TRBJ2-2, with 12 bases matching TRBD2. Germline CDR1 KGHSH, CDR2 LQKENI. CDR3 length equals 15 residues. With V trimmed by 2 bases and J by 7 bases, 2 bases remained unmatched.